This is a list of T cell receptor beta chains from one sample in a study of cytomegalovirus exposure and HLA in healthy donors. Method: immunoSEQ multiplex PCR; TCRdb's copy keeps in-frame clones and lacks some. The sample holds about 180,000 clones; less than 85% are singletons and the top ten take under 7.5%. Sequenced material: PBMCs. The source of these receptors is a man aged 35 to 55 in good health and CMV-seronegative. CDR3s include the opening cysteine and the closing phenylalanine or tryptophan. D genes are given only for firm matches. A clone size is listed for some rows: how often the clone was seen (once, few, many), or a class if it is expanded.

D: .
J: TRBJ2-3
size: few
V: TRBV13
CDR3: CASSLVATQYF
DNA: TGTGCCAGCAGCTTAGTAGCTACGCAGTATTTT

D: TRBD1
J: TRBJ1-2
size: few
V: TRBV5-4
CDR3: CASSWDRGLRYGYTF
DNA: TGTGCCAGCAGCTGGGACAGGGGGTTACGCTATGGCTACACCTTC

D: .
J: TRBJ1-5
size: .
V: TRBV12-1
CDR3: CASSTGQTYSNQPQHF
DNA: TGTGCCAGCAGCACGGGACAGACTTATAGCAATCAGCCCCAGCATTTT

D: .
J: TRBJ1-6
size: .
V: TRBV27
CDR3: CASSLALF
DNA: TGTGCCAGCAGTTTGGCCCTTTTT

D: TRBD1
J: TRBJ1-1
size: .
V: TRBV7-2
CDR3: CASSLVGGEERAFF
DNA: TGTGCCAGCAGCTTAGTAGGGGGCGAGGAAAGAGCTTTCTTT

D: TRBD2
J: TRBJ2-7
size: .
V: TRBV19
CDR3: CASSRTSGSPVYEQYF
DNA: TGTGCCAGTAGTAGGACTAGCGGGAGCCCTGTCTACGAGCAGTACTTC

D: TRBD1
J: TRBJ1-3
size: once
V: TRBV19
CDR3: CASTPWTGANTIYF
DNA: TGTGCCAGTACCCCGTGGACAGGGGCAAACACCATATATTTT

D: .
J: TRBJ2-1
size: few
V: TRBV14
CDR3: CASSGGYNNEQFF
DNA: TGTGCCAGCAGCGGGGGGTATAACAATGAGCAGTTCTTC

D: TRBD2
J: TRBJ2-1
size: .
V: TRBV2
CDR3: CASSGGGLNNEQFF
DNA: TGTGCCAGCAGTGGCGGGGGGTTGAACAATGAGCAGTTCTTC

D: .
J: TRBJ2-7
size: .
V: TRBV6-6
CDR3: CASSYYSGHDYEQYF
DNA: TGTGCCAGCAGTTACTACAGTGGTCATGACTACGAGCAGTACTTC

D: .
J: TRBJ2-7
size: .
V: TRBV11-2
CDR3: CASSLVGQKRTYEQYF
DNA: TGTGCCAGCAGCTTAGTGGGACAAAAAAGAACCTACGAGCAGTACTTC

D: TRBD2
J: TRBJ2-5
size: .
V: TRBV4-1
CDR3: CASSQAGGGPLQETQYF
DNA: TGCGCCAGCAGCCAAGCTGGCGGGGGGCCCCTCCAAGAGACCCAGTACTTC

D: .
J: TRBJ2-1
size: .
V: TRBV7-9
CDR3: CASSPAGDSYNEQFF
DNA: TGTGCCAGCAGCCCGGCAGGGGACTCCTACAATGAGCAGTTCTTC

D: .
J: TRBJ1-5
size: .
V: TRBV7-2
CDR3: CASSLAITAQPQHF
DNA: TGTGCCAGCAGCTTAGCTATCACAGCACAGCCCCAGCATTTT

D: .
J: TRBJ1-1
size: few
V: TRBV11-2
CDR3: CASSLDEPWAFF
DNA: TGTGCCAGCAGCTTAGATGAGCCATGGGCTTTCTTT

D: TRBD1
J: TRBJ1-6
size: .
V: TRBV6-5
CDR3: CASSYSTGKILHF
DNA: TGTGCCAGCAGTTACTCGACAGGGAAGATCCTCCACTTT